This TCR beta chain was captured in a study of blood T cell repertoires in COVID-19. From germline, CDR1 is SGHRS and CDR2 YFSETQ. The ends were cut back, 4 bases at V and 4 bases at J, with 11 bases in the middle. The CDR3 spans 13 residues. In the authors' methods: It was from reference gene primer amplification that nucleated cell counts were estimated. The protocol was immunoSEQ multiplex PCR, while the TCRdb copy is restricted to in-frame clones and leaves out a portion. The V and J calls and the clone size are those of that table, but D and trimming were determined from the DNA. The table lists tens of thousands of clones, 88% of them singletons.

The specimen sequenced was peripheral blood. This TCR came from a man aged 55 to 70 with active COVID-19. V and J are TRBV5-1 and TRBJ2-5; weak D call: TRBD1 (6 bases). CDR3 bases: TGCGCCAGCAGCAAGGACAGCCCAGAGACCCAGTACTTC. This translates into CASSKDSPETQYF.